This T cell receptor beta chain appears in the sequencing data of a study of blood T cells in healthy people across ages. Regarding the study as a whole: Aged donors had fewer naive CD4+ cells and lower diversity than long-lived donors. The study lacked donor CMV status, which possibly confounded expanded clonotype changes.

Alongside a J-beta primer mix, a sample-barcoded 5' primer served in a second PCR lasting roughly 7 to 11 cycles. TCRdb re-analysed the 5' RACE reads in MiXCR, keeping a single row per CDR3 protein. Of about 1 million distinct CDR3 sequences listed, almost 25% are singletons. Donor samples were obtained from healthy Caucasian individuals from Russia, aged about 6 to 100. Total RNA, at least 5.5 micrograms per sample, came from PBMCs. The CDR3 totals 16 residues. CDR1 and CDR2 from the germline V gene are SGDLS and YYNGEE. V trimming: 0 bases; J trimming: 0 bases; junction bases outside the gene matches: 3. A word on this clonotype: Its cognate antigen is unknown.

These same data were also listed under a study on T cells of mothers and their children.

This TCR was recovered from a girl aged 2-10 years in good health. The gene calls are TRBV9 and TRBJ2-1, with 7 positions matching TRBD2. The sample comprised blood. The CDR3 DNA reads TGTGCCAGCAGCGTAGGGGGGGAGGGCTCCTACAATGAGCAGTTCTTC. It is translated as CASSVGGEGSYNEQFF.